This T cell receptor (beta chain) originates from a study of T cells in Graves' hyperthyroidism and ophthalmopathy. V shed 1 base and J 4 bases; nucleotides not matched to a gene: 7. The CDR3 totals 16 residues. From germline, CDR1 is SGHKS and CDR2 YYEKEE (reference sequence). TCR beta CDR3 region amplification was performed from RNA transcripts. During a first-round RT-PCR of the TCR CDR3, the HTBI primer set was used. In TCRdb, the multiplex PCR reads were re-called with MiXCR into one record per CDR3 protein. The profile shows 450,000 to 500,000 distinct CDR3 sequences, approximately 22% of them singletons.

Sequenced: blood. The V and J genes are TRBV5-5 and TRBJ1-2, with 10 bases lining up with TRBD1. The origin of this receptor is a woman in her 70s with Graves' ophthalmopathy. CDR3 sequence (DNA): TGTGCCAGCAGCTTGTGGGCGGGACAGGGGAGCTATGGCTACACCTTC. It yields the protein CASSLWAGQGSYGYTF.